The T cell receptor beta chain under discussion was sequenced for a study of blood T cells in healthy people across ages. This clonotype was counted a few times. A second PCR of about 7 to 11 cycles used a sample-barcoded 5' primer and a J-beta primer mix. TCRdb redid the calling of the 5' RACE reads with MiXCR, one entry per CDR3 protein. The top ten clones hold approximately 8.7% of a sample with about 500,000 distinct CDR3 sequences, 24% of them seen once. Germline V gives CDR1 MNHEY, CDR2 SVGEGT. The CDR3 is made up of 17 amino acids. V gave up 1 base and J gave up 5 bases, with 21 bases separating them. This sample also belongs to another study, concerning T cells of mothers and their children.

The TCR sequence derives from a boy aged 5 to 17 in good health. Material for sequencing was blood. This chain uses TRBV6-2 or TRBV6-3 with TRBJ2-7; D is uncertain. CDR3 amino acids: CASSYLKPSPRGDEQYF. The CDR3 DNA reads TGTGCCAGCAGTTACTTGAAACCTAGTCCCCGCGGTGACGAGCAGTACTTC.